This T cell receptor (beta chain) was identified in a study of graft-versus-host responses after intestinal transplantation. For the study at large: Multivisceral, liver-intestinal, or isolated intestinal grafts went to recipients. Tacrolimus plus steroids were given to all recipients for approximately three years, preceded by anti-thymocyte globulin induction.

Some clones are missing from TCRdb's copy, which holds only in-frame ones; the method was immunoSEQ multiplex PCR. The sample lists about 99,000 clones, 92% occurring once. CDR1 is MGHRA, CDR2 YSYEKL, per germline. The CDR3 has 13 residues. V dropped 1 base and J dropped 7 bases, with 7 bases sitting between them. Turning to this clone: Its antigen is as yet unknown.

Study-level points and caveats: Graft-donor T cell macrochimerism in patients accompanied high graft-versus-host to host-versus-graft clonal ratios in allografts.

The chain combines TRBV4-1 with TRBJ2-2; no clear D gene. The receptor was derived from a human donor who was the organ donor for an intestinal transplant. The specimen was unstimulated CD8+ T cells sorted from spleen or lymph node cells, collected before transplant. The CDR3 here is CASSQVQVGELFF. In DNA, the CDR3 is TGCGCCAGCAGCCAAGTACAAGTCGGGGAGCTGTTTTTT.